This T cell receptor beta chain was recovered during a study of shared clonotypes between healthy human individuals. CD45RO-negative CD8 cells positively selected for CCR7 made up the naive population, which excluded terminally differentiated effector memory CD45RA+ cells. Turning to this clone: Its target is unknown.

Trimming stripped 0 bases from V and 2 bases from J, with 10 bases between. The germline V gene encodes CDR1 SGHDT and CDR2 YYEEEE. The CDR3 consists of 15 residues. Profiled with immunoSEQ multiplex PCR; TCRdb holds only in-frame clones, not every one. The repertoire consists of fewer than 800,000 clones, with 92% occurring once and the leading ten covering about 24%. General study points: Compared with clonotypes that all four donors shared, non-shared clonotypes had lower generation probabilities. A handful of donors shared 4.5% to 6.5% of their naive CD4 clonotypes.

The sample comprised naive CD8+ T cells sorted from blood. This chain joins TRBV5-6 and TRBJ2-3; D not certain. The origin of this receptor is a man under 40 in good health. CDR3 loop: CASSLDRRPTDTQYF. CDR3 in DNA: TGTGCCAGCAGCTTGGATCGGAGACCCACAGATACGCAGTATTTT.